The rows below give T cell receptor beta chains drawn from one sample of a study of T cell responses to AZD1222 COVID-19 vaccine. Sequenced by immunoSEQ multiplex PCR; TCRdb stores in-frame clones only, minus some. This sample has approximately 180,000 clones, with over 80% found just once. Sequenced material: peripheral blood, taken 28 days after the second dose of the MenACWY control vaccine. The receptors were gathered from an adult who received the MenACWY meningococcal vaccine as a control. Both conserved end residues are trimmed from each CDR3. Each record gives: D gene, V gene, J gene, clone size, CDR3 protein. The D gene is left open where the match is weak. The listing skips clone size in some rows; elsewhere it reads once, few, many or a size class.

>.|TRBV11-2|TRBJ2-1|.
ASSLGHYEQF
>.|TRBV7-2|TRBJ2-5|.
ASSLPPQETQY
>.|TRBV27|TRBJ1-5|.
ASSLRPVGQPQH
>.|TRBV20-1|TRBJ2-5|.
SASGRGLATQY
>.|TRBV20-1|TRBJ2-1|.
SASERGSGSSYNEQF
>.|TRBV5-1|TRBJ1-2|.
ASSREPTDGYT
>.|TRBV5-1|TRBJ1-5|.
ASSLSDSSQPQH
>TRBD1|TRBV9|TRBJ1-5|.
ASSLGQRDQPQH
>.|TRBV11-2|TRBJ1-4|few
ASSLVASHNEKLF
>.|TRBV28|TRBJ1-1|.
ASSLEGTEAF
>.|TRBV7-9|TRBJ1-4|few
ASGGSAEKLF
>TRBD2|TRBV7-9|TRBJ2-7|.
ASTTPRLAATEYEQY
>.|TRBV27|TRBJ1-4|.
ASSSLAQGFNEKLF
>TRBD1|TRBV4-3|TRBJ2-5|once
ASSQDRSGGYGETQY
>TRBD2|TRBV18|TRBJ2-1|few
ASSTGTSVPEQF
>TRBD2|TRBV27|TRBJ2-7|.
ASSWLAGGAGYEQY
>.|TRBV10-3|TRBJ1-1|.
AISDVRDLEAF
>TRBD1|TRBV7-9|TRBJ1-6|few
ASSLTGQGVYSPLH
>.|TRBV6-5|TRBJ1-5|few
ASSFGGNQPQH
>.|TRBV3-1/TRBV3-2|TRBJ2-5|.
ASSHLGGETQY
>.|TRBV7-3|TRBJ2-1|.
ASSLEAYGNEQF
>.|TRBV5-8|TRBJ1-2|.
ASSLTGQLLGGYT
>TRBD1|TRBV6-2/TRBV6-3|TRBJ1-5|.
ASSWGQGVPQH
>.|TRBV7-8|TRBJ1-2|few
ASSSEPSRPYGYT
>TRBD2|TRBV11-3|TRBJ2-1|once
ASSLGELRELF
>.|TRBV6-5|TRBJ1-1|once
ASSYGRNTEAF
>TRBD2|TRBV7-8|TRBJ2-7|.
ASSLNILAGGSYEQY
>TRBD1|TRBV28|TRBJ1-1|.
ASSSYYRDRAEAEAF
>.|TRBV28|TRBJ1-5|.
ASSRTGLNQPQH
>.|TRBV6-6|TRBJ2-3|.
ASSYSWGTDTQY
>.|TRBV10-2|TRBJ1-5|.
ASSDDTGRAQH
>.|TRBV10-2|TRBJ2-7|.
ASSRLTYEQY
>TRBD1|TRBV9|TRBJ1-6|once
ASSVAGTVGNSPLH
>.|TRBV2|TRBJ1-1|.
ASGGRGSGTEAF
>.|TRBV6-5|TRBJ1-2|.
ASGMQIRSYGYT
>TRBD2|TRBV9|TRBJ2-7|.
ASSVGSGRGQY
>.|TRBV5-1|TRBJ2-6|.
ASSSPSPGANVLT
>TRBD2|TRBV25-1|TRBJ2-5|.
ASGPGTSGSGTQY
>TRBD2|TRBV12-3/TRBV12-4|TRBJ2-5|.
ASSPGTSVLY
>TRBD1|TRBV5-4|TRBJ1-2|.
ASRSTGGSGGYT
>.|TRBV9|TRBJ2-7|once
ASSVNPMESSYEQY
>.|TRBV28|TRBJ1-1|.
ASSPYDIAEAF
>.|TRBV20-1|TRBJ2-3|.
SASGSSTQY
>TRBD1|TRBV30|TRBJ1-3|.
AWSTGVANTIY
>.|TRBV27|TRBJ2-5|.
ASSLSWNYQETQY
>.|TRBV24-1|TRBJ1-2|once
ATSDQTINYGYT
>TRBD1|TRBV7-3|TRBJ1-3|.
ASSSGQGENTIY
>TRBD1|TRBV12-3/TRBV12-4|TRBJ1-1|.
ASLGQSNTEAF